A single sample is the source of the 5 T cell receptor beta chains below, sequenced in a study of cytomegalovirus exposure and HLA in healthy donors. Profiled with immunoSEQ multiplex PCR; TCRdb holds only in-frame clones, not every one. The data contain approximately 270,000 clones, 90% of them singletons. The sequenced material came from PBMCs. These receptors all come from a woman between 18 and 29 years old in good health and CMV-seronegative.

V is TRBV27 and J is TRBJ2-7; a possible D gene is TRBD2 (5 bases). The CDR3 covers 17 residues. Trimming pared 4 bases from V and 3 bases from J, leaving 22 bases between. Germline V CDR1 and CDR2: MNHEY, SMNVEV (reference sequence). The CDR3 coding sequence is TGTGCCAGCAGTTCCGGACTGGCCGCAGGAATGGGCTACGAGCAGTACTTC. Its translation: CASSSGLAAGMGYEQYF.

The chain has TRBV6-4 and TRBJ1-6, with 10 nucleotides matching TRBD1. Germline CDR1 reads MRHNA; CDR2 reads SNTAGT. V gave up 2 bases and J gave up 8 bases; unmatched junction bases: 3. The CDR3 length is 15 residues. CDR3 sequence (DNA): TGTGCCAGCAGTGACACGGGACAGGGGCATTCACCCCTCCACTTT. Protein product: CASSDTGQGHSPLHF.

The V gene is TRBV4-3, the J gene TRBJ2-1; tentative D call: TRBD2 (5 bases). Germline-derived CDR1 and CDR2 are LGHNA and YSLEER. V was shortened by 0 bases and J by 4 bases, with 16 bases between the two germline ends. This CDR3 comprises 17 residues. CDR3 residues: CASSQDGDGSGYNEQFF. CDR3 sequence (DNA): TGCGCCAGCAGCCAAGATGGCGACGGCTCGGGATACAATGAGCAGTTCTTC.

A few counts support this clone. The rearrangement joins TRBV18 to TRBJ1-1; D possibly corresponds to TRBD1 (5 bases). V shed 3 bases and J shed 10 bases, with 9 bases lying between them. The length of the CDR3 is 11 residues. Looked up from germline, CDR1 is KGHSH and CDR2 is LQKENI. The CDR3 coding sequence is TGTGCCAGCTCACCGGTAGGGGCAGCTTTCTTT. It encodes CASSPVGAAFF. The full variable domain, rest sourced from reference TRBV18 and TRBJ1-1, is NAGVMQNPRHLVRRRGQEARLRCSPMKGHSHVYWYRQLPEEGLKFMVYLQKENIIDESGMPKERFSAEFPKEGPSILRIQQVVRGDSAAYFCASSPVGAAFFGQGTRLTVV.

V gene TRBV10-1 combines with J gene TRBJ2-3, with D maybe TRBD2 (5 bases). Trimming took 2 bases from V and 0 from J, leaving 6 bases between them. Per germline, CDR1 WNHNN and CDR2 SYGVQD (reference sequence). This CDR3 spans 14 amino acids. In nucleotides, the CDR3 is TGCGCCAGCAGTGAGCGGGGTAGCACAGATACGCAGTATTTT. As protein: CASSERGSTDTQYF.